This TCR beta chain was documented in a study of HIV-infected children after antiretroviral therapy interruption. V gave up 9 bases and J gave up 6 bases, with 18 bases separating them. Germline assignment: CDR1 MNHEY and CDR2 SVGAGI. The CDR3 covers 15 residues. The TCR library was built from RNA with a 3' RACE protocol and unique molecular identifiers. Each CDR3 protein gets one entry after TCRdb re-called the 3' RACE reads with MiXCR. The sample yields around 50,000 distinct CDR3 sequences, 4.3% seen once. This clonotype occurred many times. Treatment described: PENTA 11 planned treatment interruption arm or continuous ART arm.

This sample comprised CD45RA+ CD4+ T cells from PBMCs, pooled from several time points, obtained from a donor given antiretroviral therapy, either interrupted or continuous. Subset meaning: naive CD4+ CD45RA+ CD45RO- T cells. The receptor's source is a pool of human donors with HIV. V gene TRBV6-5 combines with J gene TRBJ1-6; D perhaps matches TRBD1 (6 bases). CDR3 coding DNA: TGTGCCAGTGCAGGGGTTGCAACCTTTAATTCACCCCTCCACTTT. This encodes CASAGVATFNSPLHF.